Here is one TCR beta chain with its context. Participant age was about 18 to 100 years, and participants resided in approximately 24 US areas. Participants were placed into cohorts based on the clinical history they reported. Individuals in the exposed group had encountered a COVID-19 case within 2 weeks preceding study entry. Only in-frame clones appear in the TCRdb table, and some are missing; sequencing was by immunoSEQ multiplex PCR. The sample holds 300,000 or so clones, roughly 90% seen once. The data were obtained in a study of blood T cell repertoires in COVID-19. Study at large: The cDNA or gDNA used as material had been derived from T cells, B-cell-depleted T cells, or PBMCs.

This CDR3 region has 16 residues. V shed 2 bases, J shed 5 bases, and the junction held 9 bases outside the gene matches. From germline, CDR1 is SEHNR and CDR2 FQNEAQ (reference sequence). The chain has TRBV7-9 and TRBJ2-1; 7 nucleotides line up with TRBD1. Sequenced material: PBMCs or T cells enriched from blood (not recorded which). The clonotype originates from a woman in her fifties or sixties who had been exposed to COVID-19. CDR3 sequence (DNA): TGTGCCAGCAGCTTACGTCCCGGGACAGCTAACAATGAGCAGTTCTTC. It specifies CASSLRPGTANNEQFF. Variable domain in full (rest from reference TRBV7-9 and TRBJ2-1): DTGVSQNPRHKITKRGQNVTFRCDPISEHNRLYWYRQTLGQGPEFLTYFQNEAQLEKSRLLSDRFSAERPKGSFSTLEIQRTEQGDSAMYLCASSLRPGTANNEQFFGPGTRLTVL.